Each of the 14 T cell receptor beta chains below was sequenced from the same sample in a study of T cells in localized non-small cell lung cancer. Assay used: immunoSEQ multiplex PCR; TCRdb lists only in-frame clones, some missing. This sample has over a thousand clones; roughly 21% occur once, and the top ten carry 15% to 20%. Sample: normal lung tissue next to the tumor, taken before any cancer treatment. The receptors stem from a woman aged 35 to 69 with stage I lung adenocarcinoma.

The J gene is TRBJ2-3, the V gene TRBV11-3; TRBD2 aligns across 14 bases. V was clipped by 4 bases and J by 4 bases; unmatched bases: 7. This CDR3 has 17 residues. The germline V gene has CDR1 SGHNT and CDR2 YENEEA. The CDR3 reads CASSSEPGLAGADTQYF. The CDR3 DNA reads TGTGCCAGCAGCTCGGAGCCGGGACTAGCGGGAGCAGATACGCAGTATTTT.

This sequence joins TRBV18 and TRBJ1-6; D is ambiguous. The CDR3 covers 14 residues. Trimming took 3 bases from V and 6 from J, leaving 9 bases between them. Germline V gene sequence: CDR1 KGHSH, CDR2 LQKENI. The CDR3 spells CASSPSRFNSPLHF. In DNA, the CDR3 is TGTGCCAGCTCACCGAGCAGATTTAATTCACCCCTCCACTTT.

This clone is deemed medium-sized (0.01 to 0.1%). The V and J genes are TRBV11-3 and TRBJ2-3; 7 positions agree with TRBD2. CDR3 length: 17 amino acids. The V gene end was trimmed by 1 base and the J gene end by 2 bases; junction bases not matched to a gene: 9. The germline V gene encodes CDR1 SGHNT and CDR2 YENEEA. CDR3 region: CASSLGLALLDTDTQYF. CDR3 nucleotide sequence: TGTGCCAGCAGCTTAGGACTAGCCCTTCTAGACACAGATACGCAGTATTTT.

This clone was seen a few times. The V gene is TRBV15, the J gene TRBJ2-7; a weak D match, TRBD1 (6 bases). Trimming stripped 4 bases from V and 4 bases from J, with 17 bases between. This CDR3 has 15 amino acids. The germline V gene encodes CDR1 LNHNV and CDR2 YYDKDF (reference sequence). The CDR3 sequence: CATSIGTGKGYEQYF. The DNA for the CDR3 is TGTGCCACCAGCATAGGTACAGGGAAAGGTTACGAGCAGTACTTC.

The V call is TRBV6-8, the J call TRBJ2-4; maybe TRBD1 (6 bases). The CDR3 covers 14 residues. Germline V gives CDR1 MNHGY, CDR2 SAAAGT. V lost 3 bases to trimming and J lost 6 bases, with 12 bases between them. CDR3 coding DNA: TGTGCCAGCAGTTATCCTGGGACAATAAACATTCAGTACTTC. It yields the protein CASSYPGTINIQYF.

This clone has a handful of counts. The CDR3 DNA is TGTGCCTGGAGTGTAGGTACTTGGAACACTGAAGCTTTCTTT. Its translation is CAWSVGTWNTEAFF. J is TRBJ1-1 and V is TRBV30; no clear D gene. Germline CDR1 reads GTSNPN; CDR2 reads SVGIG (reference sequence). This CDR3 comprises 14 residues. Trimming stripped 0 bases from V and 1 base from J, with 9 bases between.

V is TRBV28 and J is TRBJ2-4; 10 positions agree with TRBD2. CDR3 length: 17 residues. J lost 3 bases, V lost 1 base, and 6 bases had no gene match. Germline values: CDR1 MDHEN, CDR2 SYDVKM. The CDR3 region has the DNA TGTGCCAGCAGTTTATTCGGACTAGCGGATAACAAAAACATTCAGTACTTC. Its translation: CASSLFGLADNKNIQYF.

This clone has only a few counts. This chain links TRBV6-8 with TRBJ2-7; no definite D call. Germline lookup yields CDR1 MNHGY and CDR2 SAAAGT. This CDR3 is 14 amino acids long. V gave up 3 bases and J gave up 0 bases, with 9 bases separating them. The CDR3 DNA sequence: TGTGCCAGCAGTTATAAACCGCACTCCTACGAGCAGTACTTC. The encoded protein is CASSYKPHSYEQYF.

The rearrangement joins TRBV6-8 to TRBJ1-3; 10 bases match TRBD1. Trimming removed 6 bases from V and 3 bases from J; junction bases left unmatched: 5. This CDR3 spans 15 amino acids. Germline V gives CDR1 MNHGY, CDR2 SAAAGT. CDR3 region: CASRGGTGVGNTIYF. For the CDR3, the DNA is TGTGCCAGCAGGGGAGGGACAGGGGTTGGAAACACCATATATTTT.

The genes are TRBV5-1 and TRBJ1-6; 8 bases match TRBD1. Germline CDR1 is SGHRS and CDR2 is YFSETQ. The CDR3 totals 16 residues. Germline trimming cut 3 bases from V and 8 bases from J; bases unmatched to any gene: 10. CDR3 region: CASSSLAGGSDSPLHF. Here the CDR3 DNA reads TGCGCCAGCAGCTCCCTGGCAGGGGGCTCGGATTCACCCCTCCACTTT.

V usage is TRBV5-1 and J usage is TRBJ1-1; 9 bases agree with TRBD1. CDR3 length: 18 residues. Germline trimming cut 4 bases from V and 1 base from J; bases unmatched to any gene: 14. The V gene's germline CDR1 is SGHRS and CDR2 YFSETQ. The DNA of the CDR3 is TGCGCCAGCAGCCGCGCCTGGGGACAGGGAGTCCAGAACACTGAAGCTTTCTTT. This translates into CASSRAWGQGVQNTEAFF.

V and J are TRBV28 and TRBJ2-5, with 7 bases fitting TRBD2. The junction had 1 base not matched to a gene; V was cut back by 0 bases and J by 0 bases. CDR3 length: 15 amino acids. Germline V gene data show CDR1 as MDHEN and CDR2 as SYDVKM. Here the CDR3 DNA reads TGTGCCAGCAGTTTATGGCGGGGGTACCAAGAGACCCAGTACTTC. Translated: CASSLWRGYQETQYF.

The J gene is TRBJ2-5, the V gene TRBV29-1, with 13 bases identical to TRBD2. The junction had 13 bases not matched to a gene; V was cut back by 4 bases and J by 5 bases. CDR1 is SQVTM and CDR2 is ANQGSEA in the germline V gene. The CDR3 contains 17 residues. The CDR3 protein is CSVGGLAGALRGETQYF. For the CDR3, the DNA is TGCAGCGTTGGAGGACTAGCGGGGGCCCTCCGAGGGGAGACCCAGTACTTC. Filled out from reference TRBV29-1 and TRBJ2-5, the complete variable domain reads SAVISQKPSRDICQRGTSLTIQCQVDSQVTMMFWYRQQPGQSLTLIATANQGSEATYESGFVIDKFPISRPNLTFSTLTVSNMSPEDSSIYLCSVGGLAGALRGETQYFGPGTRLLVL.

The genes are TRBV19 and TRBJ1-3; D uncertain. V was trimmed by 3 bases and J by 0 bases, leaving 15 bases between them. The CDR3 has 17 amino acids. Germline CDR1 is LNHDA and CDR2 is SQIVND (reference sequence). CDR3: CASSIPGRLRSGNTIYF. In nucleotides, the CDR3 is TGTGCCAGTAGTATCCCGGGAAGGCTCCGCTCTGGAAACACCATATATTTT.